This T cell receptor beta chain derives from a study of cytomegalovirus exposure and HLA in healthy donors. As for the donors, each was a healthy bone marrow donor. The CDR3 runs to 14 residues. Germline V lookup: CDR1 SGHAT, CDR2 FQNNGV. Trimming pared 1 base from V and 1 base from J, leaving 8 bases between. As for this clone: The antigen remains unidentified.

Study-wide findings and caveats: Earlier analysis found most TCR beta V segments productive about 87% or about 30% of the time. Among donors in an Asian-associated ancestry cluster, a later analysis reportedly found fewer N-insertions than the roughly 700-donor mean.

The primer mix had 60 Vbeta and 13 Jbeta primers. Generated by immunoSEQ multiplex PCR, the TCRdb table keeps only in-frame clones and is missing some. The data show more than 95,000 clones, with 60% to 80% seen just once and 5.8% held by the top ten. This clonotype was obtained from a man aged 55 to 69 in good health and CMV-seropositive. The material sequenced was PBMCs. The chain has TRBV11-2 and TRBJ2-7; the D is unclear. The CDR3 loop is CASSLVSASYEQYF. The DNA of the CDR3 is TGTGCCAGCAGCTTAGTTAGTGCTTCCTACGAGCAGTACTTC.